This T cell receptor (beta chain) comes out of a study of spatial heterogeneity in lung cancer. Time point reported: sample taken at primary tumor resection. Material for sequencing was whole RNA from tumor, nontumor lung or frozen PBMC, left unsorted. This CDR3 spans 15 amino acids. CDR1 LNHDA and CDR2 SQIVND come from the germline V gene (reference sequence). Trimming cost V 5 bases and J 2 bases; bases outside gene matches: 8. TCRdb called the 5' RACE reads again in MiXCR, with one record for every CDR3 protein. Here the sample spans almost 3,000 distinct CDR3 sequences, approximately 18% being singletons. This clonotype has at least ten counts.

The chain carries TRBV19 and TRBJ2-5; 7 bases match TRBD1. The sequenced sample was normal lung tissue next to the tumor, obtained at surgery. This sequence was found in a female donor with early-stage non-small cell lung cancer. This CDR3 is CASSGRRQGQETQYF. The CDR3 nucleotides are TGTGCCAGTAGTGGACGAAGACAGGGACAAGAGACCCAGTACTTC.